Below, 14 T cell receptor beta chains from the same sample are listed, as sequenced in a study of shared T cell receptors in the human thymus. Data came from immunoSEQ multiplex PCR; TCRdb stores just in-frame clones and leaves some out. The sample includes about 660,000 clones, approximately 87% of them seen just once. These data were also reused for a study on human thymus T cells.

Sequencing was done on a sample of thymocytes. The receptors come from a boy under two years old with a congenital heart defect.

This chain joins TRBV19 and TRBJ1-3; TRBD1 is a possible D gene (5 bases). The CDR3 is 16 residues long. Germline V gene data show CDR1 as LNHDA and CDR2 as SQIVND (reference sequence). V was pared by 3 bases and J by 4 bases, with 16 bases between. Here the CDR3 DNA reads TGTGCCAGTAGTATTAGGATACAGGATCTCGGAAACACCATATATTTT. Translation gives CASSIRIQDLGNTIYF. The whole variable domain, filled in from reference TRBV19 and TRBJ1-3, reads DGGITQSPKYLFRKEGQNVTLSCEQNLNHDAMYWYRQDPGQGLRLIYYSQIVNDFQKGDIAEGYSVSREKKESFPLTVTSAQKNPTAFYLCASSIRIQDLGNTIYFGEGSWLTVV.

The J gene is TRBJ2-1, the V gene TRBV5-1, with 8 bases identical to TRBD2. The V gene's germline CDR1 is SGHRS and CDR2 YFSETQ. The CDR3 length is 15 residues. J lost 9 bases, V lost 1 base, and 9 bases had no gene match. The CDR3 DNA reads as TGCGCCAGCAGCTTGTCGGGTCGGGAGGGCAGTGAGCAGTTCTTC. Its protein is CASSLSGREGSEQFF.

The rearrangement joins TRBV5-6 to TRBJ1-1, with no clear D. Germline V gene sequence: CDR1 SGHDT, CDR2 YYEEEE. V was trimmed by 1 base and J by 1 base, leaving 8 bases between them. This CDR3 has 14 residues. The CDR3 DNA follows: TGTGCCAGCAGCTTGACAGTGAAGAACACTGAAGCTTTCTTT. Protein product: CASSLTVKNTEAFF.

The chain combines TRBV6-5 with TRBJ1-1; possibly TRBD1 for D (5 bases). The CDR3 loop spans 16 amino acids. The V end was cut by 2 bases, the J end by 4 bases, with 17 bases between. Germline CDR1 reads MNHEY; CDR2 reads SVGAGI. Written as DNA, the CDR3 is TGTGCCAGCAGTTACCGTGTGGGGGGAGAGTTCACTGAAGCTTTCTTT. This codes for CASSYRVGGEFTEAFF.

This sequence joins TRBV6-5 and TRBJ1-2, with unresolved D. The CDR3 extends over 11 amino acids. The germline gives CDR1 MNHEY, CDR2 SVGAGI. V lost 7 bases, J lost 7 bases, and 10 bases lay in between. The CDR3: CASTDGVGYTF. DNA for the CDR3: TGTGCCAGCACCGACGGGGTTGGCTACACCTTC.

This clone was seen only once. CDR3 residues: CASSQDRQRGQPQHF. The CDR3 nucleotides are TGTGCCAGCAGCCAAGACAGACAGCGAGGACAGCCCCAGCATTTT. The chain carries TRBV7-8 and TRBJ1-5; TRBD1 is a possible D gene (5 bases). Looked up from germline, CDR1 is SGHVS and CDR2 is FQNEAQ. The length of the CDR3 is 15 residues. V lost 5 bases and J lost 7, with 18 bases in between.

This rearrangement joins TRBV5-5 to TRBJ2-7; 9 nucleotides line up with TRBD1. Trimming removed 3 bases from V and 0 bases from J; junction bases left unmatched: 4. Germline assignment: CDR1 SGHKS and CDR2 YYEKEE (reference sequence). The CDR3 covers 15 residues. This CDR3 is CASSSRDRASYEQYF. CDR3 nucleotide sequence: TGTGCCAGCAGCTCTCGGGACAGGGCCTCCTACGAGCAGTACTTC.

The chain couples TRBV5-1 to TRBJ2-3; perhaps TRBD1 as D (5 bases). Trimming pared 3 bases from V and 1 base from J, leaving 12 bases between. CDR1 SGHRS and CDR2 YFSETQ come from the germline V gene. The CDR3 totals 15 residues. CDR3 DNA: TGCGCCAGCAGCTGGGTGGTAGGGGGCACAGATACGCAGTATTTT. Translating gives CASSWVVGGTDTQYF.

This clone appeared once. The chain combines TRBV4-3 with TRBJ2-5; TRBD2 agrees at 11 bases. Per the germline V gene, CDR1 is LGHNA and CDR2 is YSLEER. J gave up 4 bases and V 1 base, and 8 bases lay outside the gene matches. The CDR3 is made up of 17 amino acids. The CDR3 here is CASSQASTSGVGETQYF. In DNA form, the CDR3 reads TGCGCCAGCAGCCAAGCGTCGACTAGCGGGGTAGGAGAGACCCAGTACTTC.

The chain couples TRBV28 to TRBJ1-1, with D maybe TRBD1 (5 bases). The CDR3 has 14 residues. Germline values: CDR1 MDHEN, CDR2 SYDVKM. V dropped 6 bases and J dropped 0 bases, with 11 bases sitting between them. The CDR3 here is CASRRPTVNTEAFF. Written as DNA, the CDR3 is TGTGCCAGCAGGAGACCGACAGTGAACACTGAAGCTTTCTTT.

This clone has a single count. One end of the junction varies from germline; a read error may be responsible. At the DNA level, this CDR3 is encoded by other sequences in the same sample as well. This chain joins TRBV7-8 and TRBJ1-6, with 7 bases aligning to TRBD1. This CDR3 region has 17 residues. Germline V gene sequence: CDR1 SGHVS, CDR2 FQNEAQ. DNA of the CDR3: TGTGCCAGCAGCCCACGAGAGGGGGCCTCGATTAATTCCCCCCTCCACTTT. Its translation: CASSPREGASINSPLHF.

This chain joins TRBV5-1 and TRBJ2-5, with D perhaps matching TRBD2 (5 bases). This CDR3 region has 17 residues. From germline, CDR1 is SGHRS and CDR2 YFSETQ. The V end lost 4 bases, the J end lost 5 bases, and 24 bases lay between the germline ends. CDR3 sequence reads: CASSQSGDRHTGETQYF. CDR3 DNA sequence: TGCGCCAGCAGCCAGTCCGGGGATAGGCACACTGGGGAGACCCAGTACTTC.

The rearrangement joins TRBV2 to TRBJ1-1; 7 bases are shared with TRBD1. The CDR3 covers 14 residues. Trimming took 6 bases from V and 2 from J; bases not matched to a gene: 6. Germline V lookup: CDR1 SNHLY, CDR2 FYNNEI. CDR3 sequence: CASRPNRGNTEAFF. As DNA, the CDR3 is TGTGCCAGCAGACCCAACAGGGGTAACACTGAAGCTTTCTTT.

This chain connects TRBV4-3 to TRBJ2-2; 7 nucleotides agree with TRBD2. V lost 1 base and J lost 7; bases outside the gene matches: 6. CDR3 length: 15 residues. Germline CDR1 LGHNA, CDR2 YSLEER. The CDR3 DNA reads TGCGCCAGCAGCCAAGGGACTAGGCTAAGCGGGGAGCTGTTTTTT. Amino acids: CASSQGTRLSGELFF.